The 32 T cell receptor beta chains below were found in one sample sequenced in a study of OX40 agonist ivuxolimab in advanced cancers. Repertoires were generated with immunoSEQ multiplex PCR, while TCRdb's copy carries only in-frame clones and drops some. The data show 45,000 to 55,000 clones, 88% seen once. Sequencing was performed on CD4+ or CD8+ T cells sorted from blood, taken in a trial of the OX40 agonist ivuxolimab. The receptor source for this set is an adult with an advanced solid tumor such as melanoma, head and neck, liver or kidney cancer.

This chain's CDR3 is CASSLWGVTHEQFF. As DNA, the CDR3 is TGTGCCAGCAGCTTATGGGGCGTTACCCATGAGCAGTTCTTC. This chain links TRBV5-6 with TRBJ2-1, with D perhaps matching TRBD1 (5 bases). V was cut by 2 bases and J by 8 bases, with 14 bases left in between. CDR1 and CDR2 from the germline V gene are SGHDT and YYEEEE. CDR3 length equals 14 residues.

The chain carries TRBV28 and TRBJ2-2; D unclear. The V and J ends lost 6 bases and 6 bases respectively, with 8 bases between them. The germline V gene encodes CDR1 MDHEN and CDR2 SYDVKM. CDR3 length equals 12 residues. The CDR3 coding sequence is TGTGCCAGCAGACCCACGCCCGGGGAGCTGTTTTTT. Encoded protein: CASRPTPGELFF.

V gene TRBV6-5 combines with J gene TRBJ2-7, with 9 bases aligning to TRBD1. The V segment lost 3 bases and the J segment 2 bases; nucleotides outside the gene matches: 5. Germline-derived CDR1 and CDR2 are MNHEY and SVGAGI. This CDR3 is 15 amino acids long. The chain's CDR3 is CASSYNDRGAYEQYF. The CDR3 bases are TGTGCCAGCAGTTATAACGACAGGGGGGCCTACGAGCAGTACTTC.

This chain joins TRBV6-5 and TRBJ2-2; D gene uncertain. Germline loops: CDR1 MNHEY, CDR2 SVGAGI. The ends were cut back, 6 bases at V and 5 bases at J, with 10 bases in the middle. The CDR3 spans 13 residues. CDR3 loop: CASSFDPTGELFF. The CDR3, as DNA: TGTGCCAGCAGCTTCGACCCGACCGGGGAGCTGTTTTTT.

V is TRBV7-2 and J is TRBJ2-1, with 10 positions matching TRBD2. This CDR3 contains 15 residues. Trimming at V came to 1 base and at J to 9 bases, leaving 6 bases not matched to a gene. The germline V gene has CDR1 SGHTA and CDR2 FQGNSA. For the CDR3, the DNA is TGTGCCAGCAGCTTAGGGAGCGGGGGGGCCTCTGAGCAGTTCTTC. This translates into CASSLGSGGASEQFF.

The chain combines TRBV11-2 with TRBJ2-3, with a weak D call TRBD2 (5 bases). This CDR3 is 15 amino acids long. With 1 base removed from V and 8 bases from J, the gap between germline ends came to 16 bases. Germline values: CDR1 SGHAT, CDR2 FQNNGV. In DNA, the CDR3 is TGTGCCAGCAGCTTAGGCCGGGATCCGTTGAGTACGCAGTATTTT. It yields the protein CASSLGRDPLSTQYF.

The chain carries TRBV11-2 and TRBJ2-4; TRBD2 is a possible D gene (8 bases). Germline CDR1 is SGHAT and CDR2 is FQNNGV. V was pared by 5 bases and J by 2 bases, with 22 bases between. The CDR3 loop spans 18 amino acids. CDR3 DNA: TGTGCCAGCAGCCTAAAAATCGGGAGGGGGCTAACCAAAAACATTCAGTACTTC. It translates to CASSLKIGRGLTKNIQYF. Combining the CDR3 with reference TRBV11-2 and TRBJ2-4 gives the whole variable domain EAGVAQSPRYKIIEKRQSVAFWCNPISGHATLYWYQQILGQGPKLLIQFQNNGVVDDSQLPKDRFSAERLKGVDSTLKIQPAKLEDSAVYLCASSLKIGRGLTKNIQYFGAGTRLSVL.

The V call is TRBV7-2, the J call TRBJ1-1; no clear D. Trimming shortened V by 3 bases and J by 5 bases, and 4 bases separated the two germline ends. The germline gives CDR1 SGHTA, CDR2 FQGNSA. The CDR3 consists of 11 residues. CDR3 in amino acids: CASSLGTEAFF. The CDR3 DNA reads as TGTGCCAGCAGCTTGGGGACTGAAGCTTTCTTT.

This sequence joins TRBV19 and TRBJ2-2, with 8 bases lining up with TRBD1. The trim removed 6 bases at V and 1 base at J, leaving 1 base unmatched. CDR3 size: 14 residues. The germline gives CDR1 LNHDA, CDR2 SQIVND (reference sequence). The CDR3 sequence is CASRGTGNTGELFF. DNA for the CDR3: TGTGCCAGTAGGGGGACAGGGAACACCGGGGAGCTGTTTTTT. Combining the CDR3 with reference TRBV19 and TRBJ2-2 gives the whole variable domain DGGITQSPKYLFRKEGQNVTLSCEQNLNHDAMYWYRQDPGQGLRLIYYSQIVNDFQKGDIAEGYSVSREKKESFPLTVTSAQKNPTAFYLCASRGTGNTGELFFGEGSRLTVL.

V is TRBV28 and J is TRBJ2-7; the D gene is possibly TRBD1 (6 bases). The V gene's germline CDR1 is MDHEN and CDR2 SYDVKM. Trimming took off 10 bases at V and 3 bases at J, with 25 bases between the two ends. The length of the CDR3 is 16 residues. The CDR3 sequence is CATISGAFSEGYEQYF. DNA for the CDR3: TGTGCCACCATTTCAGGGGCTTTCTCAGAAGGCTACGAGCAGTACTTC.

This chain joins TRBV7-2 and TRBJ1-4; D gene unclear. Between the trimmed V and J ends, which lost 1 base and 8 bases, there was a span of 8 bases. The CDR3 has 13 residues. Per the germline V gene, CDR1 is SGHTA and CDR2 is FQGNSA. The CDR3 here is CASSLGVWEKLFF. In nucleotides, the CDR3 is TGTGCCAGCAGCTTAGGGGTGTGGGAAAAACTGTTTTTT.

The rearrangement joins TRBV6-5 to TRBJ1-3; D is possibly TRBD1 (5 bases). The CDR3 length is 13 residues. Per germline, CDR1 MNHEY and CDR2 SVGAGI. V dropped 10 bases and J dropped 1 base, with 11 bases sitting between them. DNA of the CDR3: TGTGCCACCCAGGGTTCGTCTGGAAACACCATATATTTT. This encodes CATQGSSGNTIYF.

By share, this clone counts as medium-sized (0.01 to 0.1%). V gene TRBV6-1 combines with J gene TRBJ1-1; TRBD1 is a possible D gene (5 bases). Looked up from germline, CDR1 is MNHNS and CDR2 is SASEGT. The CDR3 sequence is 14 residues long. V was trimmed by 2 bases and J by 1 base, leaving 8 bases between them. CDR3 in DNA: TGTGCCAGCAGTGAAAGAGGGGAGAACACTGAAGCTTTCTTT. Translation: CASSERGENTEAFF.

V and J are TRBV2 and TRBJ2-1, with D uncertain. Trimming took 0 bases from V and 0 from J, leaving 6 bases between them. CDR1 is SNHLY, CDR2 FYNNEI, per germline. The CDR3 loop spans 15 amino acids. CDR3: CASSEAVSSYNEQFF. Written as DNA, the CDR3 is TGTGCCAGCAGTGAAGCAGTTAGCTCCTACAATGAGCAGTTCTTC.

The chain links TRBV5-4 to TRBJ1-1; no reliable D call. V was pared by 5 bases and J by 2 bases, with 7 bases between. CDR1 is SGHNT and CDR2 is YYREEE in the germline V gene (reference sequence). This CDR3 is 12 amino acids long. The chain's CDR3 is CASRRANTEAFF. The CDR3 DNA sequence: TGTGCCAGCAGGAGAGCAAACACTGAAGCTTTCTTT.

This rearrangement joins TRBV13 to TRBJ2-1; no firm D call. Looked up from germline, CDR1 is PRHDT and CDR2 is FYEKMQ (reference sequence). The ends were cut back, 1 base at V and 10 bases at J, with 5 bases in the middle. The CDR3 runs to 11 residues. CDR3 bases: TGTGCCAGCAGCTTAGTTGGGGAGCAGTTCTTC. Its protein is CASSLVGEQFF.

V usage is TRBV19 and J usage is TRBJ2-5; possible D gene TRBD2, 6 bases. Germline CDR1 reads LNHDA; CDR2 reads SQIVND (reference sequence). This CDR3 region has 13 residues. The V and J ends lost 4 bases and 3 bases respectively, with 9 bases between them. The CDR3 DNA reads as TGTGCCAGTAGTAGATCGGGAGAAGAGACCCAGTACTTC. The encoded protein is CASSRSGEETQYF. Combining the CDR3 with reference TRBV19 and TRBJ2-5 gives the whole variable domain DGGITQSPKYLFRKEGQNVTLSCEQNLNHDAMYWYRQDPGQGLRLIYYSQIVNDFQKGDIAEGYSVSREKKESFPLTVTSAQKNPTAFYLCASSRSGEETQYFGPGTRLLVL.

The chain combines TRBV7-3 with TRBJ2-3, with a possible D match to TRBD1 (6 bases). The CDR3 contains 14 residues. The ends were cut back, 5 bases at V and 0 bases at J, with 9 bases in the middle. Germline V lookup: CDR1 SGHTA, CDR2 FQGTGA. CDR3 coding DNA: TGTGCCAGCAGCACGACAGGTAGCACAGATACGCAGTATTTT. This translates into CASSTTGSTDTQYF.

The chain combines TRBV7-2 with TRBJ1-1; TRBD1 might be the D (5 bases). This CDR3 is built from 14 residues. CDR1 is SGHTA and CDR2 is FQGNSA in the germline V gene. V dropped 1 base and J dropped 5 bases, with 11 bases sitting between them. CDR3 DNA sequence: TGTGCCAGCAGCTTAGAGGGGTGGAGAACTGAAGCTTTCTTT. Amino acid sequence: CASSLEGWRTEAFF.

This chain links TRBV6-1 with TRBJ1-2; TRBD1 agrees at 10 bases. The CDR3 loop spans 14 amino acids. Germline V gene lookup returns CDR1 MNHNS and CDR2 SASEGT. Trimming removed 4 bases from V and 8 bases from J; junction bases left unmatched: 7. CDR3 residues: CASSGLTGGKGYTF. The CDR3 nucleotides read TGTGCCAGCAGTGGTCTGACAGGGGGCAAGGGCTACACCTTC.

CDR3: CASSLAAQSNEQYF. The DNA for the CDR3 is TGTGCCAGCAGCTTAGCGGCGCAGTCCAACGAGCAGTACTTC. This chain links TRBV11-2 with TRBJ2-7; D call uncertain. CDR1 and CDR2 from the germline V gene are SGHAT and FQNNGV. CDR3 length: 14 residues. The V gene lost 1 base and the J gene lost 5 bases, with 12 bases spanning the gap. Full variable domain (missing parts from reference TRBV11-2 and TRBJ2-7): EAGVAQSPRYKIIEKRQSVAFWCNPISGHATLYWYQQILGQGPKLLIQFQNNGVVDDSQLPKDRFSAERLKGVDSTLKIQPAKLEDSAVYLCASSLAAQSNEQYFGPGTRLTVT.

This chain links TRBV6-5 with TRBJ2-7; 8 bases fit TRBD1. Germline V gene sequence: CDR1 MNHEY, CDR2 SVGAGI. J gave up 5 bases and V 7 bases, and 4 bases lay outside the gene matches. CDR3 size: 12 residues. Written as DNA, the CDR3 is TGTGCCAGCAAGGACAGGGTCCACGAGCAGTACTTC. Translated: CASKDRVHEQYF.

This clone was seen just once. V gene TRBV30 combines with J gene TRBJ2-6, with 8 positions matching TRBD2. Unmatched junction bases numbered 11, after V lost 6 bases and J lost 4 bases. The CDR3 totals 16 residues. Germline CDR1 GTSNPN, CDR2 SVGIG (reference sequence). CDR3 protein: CACSGDSLVGANVLTF. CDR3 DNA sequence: TGTGCCTGTAGCGGGGACTCTCTGGTAGGGGCCAACGTCCTGACTTTC. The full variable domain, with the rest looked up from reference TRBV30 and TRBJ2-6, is SQTIHQWPATLVQPVGSPLSLECTVEGTSNPNLYWYRQAAGRGLQLLFYSVGIGQISSEVPQNLSASRPQDRQFILSSKKLLLSDSGFYLCACSGDSLVGANVLTFGAGSRLTVL.

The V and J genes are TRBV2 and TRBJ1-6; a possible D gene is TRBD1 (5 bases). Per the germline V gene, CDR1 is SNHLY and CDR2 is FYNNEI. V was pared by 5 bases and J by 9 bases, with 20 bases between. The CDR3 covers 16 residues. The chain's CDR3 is CASSTNTGDLGSPLHF. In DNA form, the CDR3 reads TGTGCCAGCAGTACAAATACGGGGGATCTGGGTTCACCCCTCCACTTT.

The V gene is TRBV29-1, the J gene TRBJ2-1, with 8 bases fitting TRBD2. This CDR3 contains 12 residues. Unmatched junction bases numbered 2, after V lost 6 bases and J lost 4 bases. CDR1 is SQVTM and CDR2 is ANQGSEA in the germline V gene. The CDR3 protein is CSVGLEYNEQFF. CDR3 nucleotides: TGCAGCGTGGGACTAGAGTACAATGAGCAGTTCTTC.

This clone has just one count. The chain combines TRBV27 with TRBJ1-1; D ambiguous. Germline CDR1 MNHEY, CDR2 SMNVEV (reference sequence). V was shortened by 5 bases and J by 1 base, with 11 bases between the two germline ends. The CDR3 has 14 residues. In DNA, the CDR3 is TGTGCCAGCAGTACGTACGCCAAGAACACTGAAGCTTTCTTT. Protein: CASSTYAKNTEAFF.

As DNA, the CDR3 is TGTGCCTGGGTAGCGGGGCCCAGCTCCTACAATGAGCAGTTCTTC. It specifies CAWVAGPSSYNEQFF. This chain uses TRBV30 with TRBJ2-1, with TRBD2 matching 8 bases. Germline V lookup: CDR1 GTSNPN, CDR2 SVGIG (reference sequence). The J segment lost 0 bases and the V segment lost 5 bases, leaving 6 bases of the junction unmatched. This CDR3 is built from 15 residues.

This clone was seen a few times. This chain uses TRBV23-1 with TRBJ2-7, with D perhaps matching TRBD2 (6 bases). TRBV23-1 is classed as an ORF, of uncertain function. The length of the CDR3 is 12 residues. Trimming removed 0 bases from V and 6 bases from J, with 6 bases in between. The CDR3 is CASSQSEGEQYF. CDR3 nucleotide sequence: TGCGCCAGCAGTCAATCGGAGGGCGAGCAGTACTTC.

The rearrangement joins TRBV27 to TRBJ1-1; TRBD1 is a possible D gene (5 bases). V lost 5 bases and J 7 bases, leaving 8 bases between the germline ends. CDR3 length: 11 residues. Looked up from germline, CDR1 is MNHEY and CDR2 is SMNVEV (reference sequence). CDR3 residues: CASSEGIEAFF. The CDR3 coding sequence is TGTGCCAGCAGTGAGGGGATTGAAGCTTTCTTT.

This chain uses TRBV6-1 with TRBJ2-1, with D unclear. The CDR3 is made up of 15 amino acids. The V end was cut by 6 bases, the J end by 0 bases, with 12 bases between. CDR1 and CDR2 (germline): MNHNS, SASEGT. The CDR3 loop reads CASSVGSSSYNEQFF. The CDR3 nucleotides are TGTGCCAGCAGCGTGGGCTCCAGCTCCTACAATGAGCAGTTCTTC.

Written as DNA, the CDR3 is TGTGCCAGCAGTTTCCCTAGCGGGGGAGATGAGCAGTTCTTC. Its translation is CASSFPSGGDEQFF. V gene TRBV27 combines with J gene TRBJ2-1; 10 nucleotides match TRBD2. Trimming took 3 bases from V and 8 from J; bases not matched to a gene: 4. The CDR3 has 14 amino acids. The germline gives CDR1 MNHEY, CDR2 SMNVEV (reference sequence).

CDR3 protein: CASSEEAGTDTQYF. In DNA form, the CDR3 reads TGTGCCAGCAGTGAAGAGGCCGGGACAGATACGCAGTATTTT. The chain employs TRBV2 and TRBJ2-3; D remains ambiguous. Germline lookup yields CDR1 SNHLY and CDR2 FYNNEI. The V end lost 1 base, the J end lost 3 bases, and 8 bases lay between the germline ends. The CDR3 has 14 residues.